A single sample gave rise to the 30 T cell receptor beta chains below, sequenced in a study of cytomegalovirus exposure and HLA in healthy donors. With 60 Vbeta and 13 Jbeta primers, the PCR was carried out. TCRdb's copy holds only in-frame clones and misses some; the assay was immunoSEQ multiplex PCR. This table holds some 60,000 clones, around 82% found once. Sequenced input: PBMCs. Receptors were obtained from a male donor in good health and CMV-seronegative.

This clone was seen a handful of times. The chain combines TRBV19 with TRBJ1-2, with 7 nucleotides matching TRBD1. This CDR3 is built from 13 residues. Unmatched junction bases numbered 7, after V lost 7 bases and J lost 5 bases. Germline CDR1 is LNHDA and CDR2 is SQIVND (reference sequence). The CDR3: CASNKGAGYGYTF. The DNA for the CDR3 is TGTGCCAGTAATAAGGGGGCTGGATATGGCTACACCTTC.

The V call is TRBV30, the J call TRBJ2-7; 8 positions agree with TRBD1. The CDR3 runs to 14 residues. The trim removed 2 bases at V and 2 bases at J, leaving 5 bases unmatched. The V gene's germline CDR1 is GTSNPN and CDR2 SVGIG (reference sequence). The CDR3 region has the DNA TGTGCCTGGAGTAGGGCGGGACAGGCCTACGAGCAGTACTTC. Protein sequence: CAWSRAGQAYEQYF. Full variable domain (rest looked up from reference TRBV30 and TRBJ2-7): SQTIHQWPATLVQPVGSPLSLECTVEGTSNPNLYWYRQAAGRGLQLLFYSVGIGQISSEVPQNLSASRPQDRQFILSSKKLLLSDSGFYLCAWSRAGQAYEQYFGPGTRLTVT.

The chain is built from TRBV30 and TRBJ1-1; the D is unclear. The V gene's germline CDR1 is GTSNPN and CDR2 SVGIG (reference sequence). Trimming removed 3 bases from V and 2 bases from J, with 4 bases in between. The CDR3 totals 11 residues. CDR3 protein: CAWSHNTEAFF. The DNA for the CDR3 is TGTGCCTGGAGCCATAACACTGAAGCTTTCTTT.

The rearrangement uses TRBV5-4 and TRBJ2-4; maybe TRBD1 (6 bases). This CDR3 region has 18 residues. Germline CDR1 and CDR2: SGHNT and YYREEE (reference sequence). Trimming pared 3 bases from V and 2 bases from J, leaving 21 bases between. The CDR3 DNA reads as TGTGCCAGCAGCTACCTCCCCGTGGCAGGGGAAACCAAAAACATTCAGTACTTC. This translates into CASSYLPVAGETKNIQYF.

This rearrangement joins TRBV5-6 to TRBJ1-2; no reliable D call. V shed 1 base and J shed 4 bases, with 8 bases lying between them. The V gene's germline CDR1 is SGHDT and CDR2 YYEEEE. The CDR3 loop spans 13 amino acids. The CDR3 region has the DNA TGTGCCAGCAGCTTGAACAGCCTCTATGGCTACACCTTC. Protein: CASSLNSLYGYTF.

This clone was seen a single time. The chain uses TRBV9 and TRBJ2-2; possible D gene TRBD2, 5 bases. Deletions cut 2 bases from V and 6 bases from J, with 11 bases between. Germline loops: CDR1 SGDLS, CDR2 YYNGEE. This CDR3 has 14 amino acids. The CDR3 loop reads CASSVREAAGELFF. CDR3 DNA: TGTGCCAGCAGCGTGCGTGAAGCGGCCGGGGAGCTGTTTTTT.

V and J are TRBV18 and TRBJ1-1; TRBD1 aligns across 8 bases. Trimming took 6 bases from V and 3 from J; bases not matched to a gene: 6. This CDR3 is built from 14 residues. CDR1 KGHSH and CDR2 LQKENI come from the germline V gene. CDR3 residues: CASSQKQGDTEAFF. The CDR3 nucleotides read TGTGCCAGCTCCCAAAAACAGGGGGACACTGAAGCTTTCTTT.

The CDR3 sequence: CASSEGGYEQFF. The DNA of the CDR3 is TGTGCCAGCAGTGAGGGAGGGTACGAGCAGTTCTTC. This chain connects TRBV6-1 to TRBJ2-1; 7 bases map to TRBD2. The germline gives CDR1 MNHNS, CDR2 SASEGT. The CDR3 covers 12 residues. The ends lost 3 bases at V and 10 bases at J; junction bases unmatched: 3.

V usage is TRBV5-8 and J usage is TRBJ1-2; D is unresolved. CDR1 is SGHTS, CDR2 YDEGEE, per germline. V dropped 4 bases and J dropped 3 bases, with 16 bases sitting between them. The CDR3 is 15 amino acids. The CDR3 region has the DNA TGTGCCAGCAGCCTGGACTCTTATACTGACTATGGCTACACCTTC. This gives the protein CASSLDSYTDYGYTF.

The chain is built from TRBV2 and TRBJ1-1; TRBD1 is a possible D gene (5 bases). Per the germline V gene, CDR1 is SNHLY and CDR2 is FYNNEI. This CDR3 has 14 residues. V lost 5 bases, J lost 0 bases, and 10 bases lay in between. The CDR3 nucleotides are TGTGCCAGCAGTTGGGGCAGGGTGAACACTGAAGCTTTCTTT. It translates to CASSWGRVNTEAFF. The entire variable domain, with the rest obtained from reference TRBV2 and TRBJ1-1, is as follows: EPEVTQTPSHQVTQMGQEVILRCVPISNHLYFYWYRQILGQKVEFLVSFYNNEISEKSEIFDDQFSVERPDGSNFTLKIRSTKLEDSAMYFCASSWGRVNTEAFFGQGTRLTVV.

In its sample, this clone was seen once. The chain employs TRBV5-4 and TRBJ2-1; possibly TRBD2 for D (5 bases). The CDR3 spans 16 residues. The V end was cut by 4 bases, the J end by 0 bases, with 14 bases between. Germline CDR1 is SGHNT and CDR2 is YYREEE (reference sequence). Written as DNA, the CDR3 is TGTGCCAGCAGCGTCGACTGGGAGAGCTCCTACAATGAGCAGTTCTTC. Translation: CASSVDWESSYNEQFF.

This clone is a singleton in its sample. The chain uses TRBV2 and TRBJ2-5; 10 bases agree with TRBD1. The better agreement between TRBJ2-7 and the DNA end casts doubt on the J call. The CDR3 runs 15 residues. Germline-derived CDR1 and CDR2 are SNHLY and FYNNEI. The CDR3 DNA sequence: TGTGCCAGGGCACAGCCAGGGACAGGGGCCTACGAGCAGTACTTC. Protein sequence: CARAQPGTGAYEQYF.

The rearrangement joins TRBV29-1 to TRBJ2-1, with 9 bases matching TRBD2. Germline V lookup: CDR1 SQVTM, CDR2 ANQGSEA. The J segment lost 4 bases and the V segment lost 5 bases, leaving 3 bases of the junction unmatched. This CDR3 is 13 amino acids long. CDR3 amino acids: CSVSSGVYNEQFF. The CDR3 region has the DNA TGCAGCGTTTCTAGCGGGGTTTACAATGAGCAGTTCTTC.

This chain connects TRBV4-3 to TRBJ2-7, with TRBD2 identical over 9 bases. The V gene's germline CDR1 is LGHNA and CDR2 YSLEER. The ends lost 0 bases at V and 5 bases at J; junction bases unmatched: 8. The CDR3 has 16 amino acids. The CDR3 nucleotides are TGCGCCAGCAGCCAAGATAGCGGCGGGGGGGCGAACGAGCAGTACTTC. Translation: CASSQDSGGGANEQYF.

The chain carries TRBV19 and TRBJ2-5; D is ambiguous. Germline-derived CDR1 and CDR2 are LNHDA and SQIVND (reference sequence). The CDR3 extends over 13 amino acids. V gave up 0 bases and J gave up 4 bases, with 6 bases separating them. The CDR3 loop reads CASSIDPGETQYF. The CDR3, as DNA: TGTGCCAGTAGTATAGATCCCGGAGAGACCCAGTACTTC.

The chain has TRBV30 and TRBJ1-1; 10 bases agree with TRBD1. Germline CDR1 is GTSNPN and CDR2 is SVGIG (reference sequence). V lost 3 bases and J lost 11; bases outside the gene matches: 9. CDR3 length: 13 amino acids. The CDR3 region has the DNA TGTGCCTGGAGACGAGGGACAGGGGTTTGGGCTTTCTTT. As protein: CAWRRGTGVWAFF.

The CDR3 DNA follows: TGTGCCAGCAGCGCCACAGATGGCTACACCTTC. Translated, it gives CASSATDGYTF. The chain employs TRBV7-8 and TRBJ1-2, with D uncertain. The CDR3 has 11 residues. The V end was cut by 5 bases, the J end by 6 bases, with 7 bases between. Germline CDR1 SGHVS, CDR2 FQNEAQ.

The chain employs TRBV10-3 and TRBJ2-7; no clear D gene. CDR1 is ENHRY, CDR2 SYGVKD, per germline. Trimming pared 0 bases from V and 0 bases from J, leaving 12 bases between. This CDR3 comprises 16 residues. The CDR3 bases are TGTGCCATCAGTGAGTCGGGCCCTGAAAGCTCCTACGAGCAGTACTTC. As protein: CAISESGPESSYEQYF.

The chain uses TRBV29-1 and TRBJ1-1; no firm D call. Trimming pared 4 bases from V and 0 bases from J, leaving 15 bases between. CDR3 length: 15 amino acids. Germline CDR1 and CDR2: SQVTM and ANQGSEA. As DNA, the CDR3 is TGCAGCGTTGCGGCAGAGCGGTGGATGAACACTGAAGCTTTCTTT. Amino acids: CSVAAERWMNTEAFF.

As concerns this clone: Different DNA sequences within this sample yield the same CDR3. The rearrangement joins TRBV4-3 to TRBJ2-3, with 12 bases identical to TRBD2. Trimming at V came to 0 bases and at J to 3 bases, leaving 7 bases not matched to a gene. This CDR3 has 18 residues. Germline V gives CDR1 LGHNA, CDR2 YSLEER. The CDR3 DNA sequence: TGCGCCAGCAGCCAAGAACCGGCCACTAGCGGGGGGACAGATACGCAGTATTTT. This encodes CASSQEPATSGGTDTQYF.

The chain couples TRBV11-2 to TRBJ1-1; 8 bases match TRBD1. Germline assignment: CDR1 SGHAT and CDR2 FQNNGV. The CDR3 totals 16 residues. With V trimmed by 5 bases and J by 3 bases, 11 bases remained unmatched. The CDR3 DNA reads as TGTGCCAGCAGCCCCCGACAGGGGAATTGGGACACTGAAGCTTTCTTT. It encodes CASSPRQGNWDTEAFF.

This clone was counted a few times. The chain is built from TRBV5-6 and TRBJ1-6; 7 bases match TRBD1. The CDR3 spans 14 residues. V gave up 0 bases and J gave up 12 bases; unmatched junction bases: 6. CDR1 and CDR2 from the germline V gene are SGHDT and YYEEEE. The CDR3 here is CASSLGRGRGPLHF. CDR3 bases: TGTGCCAGCAGCTTGGGGAGGGGGCGTGGACCCCTCCACTTT.

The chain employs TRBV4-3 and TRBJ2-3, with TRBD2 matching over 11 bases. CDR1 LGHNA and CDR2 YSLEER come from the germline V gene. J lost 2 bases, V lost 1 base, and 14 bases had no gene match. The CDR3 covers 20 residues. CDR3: CASSQAGVLAGVSNTDTQYF. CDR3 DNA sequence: TGCGCCAGCAGCCAAGCAGGGGTACTAGCGGGGGTTTCTAACACAGATACGCAGTATTTT.

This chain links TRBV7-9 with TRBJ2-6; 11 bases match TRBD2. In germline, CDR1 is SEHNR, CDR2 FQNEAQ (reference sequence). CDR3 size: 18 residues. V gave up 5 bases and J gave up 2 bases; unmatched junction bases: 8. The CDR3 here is CASSDFGSGGAGANVLTF. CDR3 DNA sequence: TGTGCCAGCAGCGACTTCGGTAGCGGGGGGGCTGGGGCCAACGTCCTGACTTTC.

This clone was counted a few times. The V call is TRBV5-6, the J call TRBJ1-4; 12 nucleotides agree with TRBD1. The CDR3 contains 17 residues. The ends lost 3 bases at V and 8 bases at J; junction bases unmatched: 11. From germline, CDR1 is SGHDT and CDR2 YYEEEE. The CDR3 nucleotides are TGTGCCAGCAGCTCGGCCCCATCGGGGACAGGGGGCGAAAAACTGTTTTTT. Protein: CASSSAPSGTGGEKLFF.

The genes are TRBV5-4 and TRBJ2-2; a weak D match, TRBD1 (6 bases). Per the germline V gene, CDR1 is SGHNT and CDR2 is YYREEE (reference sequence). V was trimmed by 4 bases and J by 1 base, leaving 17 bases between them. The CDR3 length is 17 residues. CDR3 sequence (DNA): TGTGCCAGCAGCCTGGATCTGGGGGCGGAGAACACCGGGGAGCTGTTTTTT. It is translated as CASSLDLGAENTGELFF.

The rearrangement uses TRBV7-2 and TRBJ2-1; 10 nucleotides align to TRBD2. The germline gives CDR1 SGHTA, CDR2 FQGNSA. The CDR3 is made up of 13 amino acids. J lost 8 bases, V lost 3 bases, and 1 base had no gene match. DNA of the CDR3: TGTGCCAGCAGCTTGACTAGCGGGCATGAGCAGTTCTTC. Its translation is CASSLTSGHEQFF.

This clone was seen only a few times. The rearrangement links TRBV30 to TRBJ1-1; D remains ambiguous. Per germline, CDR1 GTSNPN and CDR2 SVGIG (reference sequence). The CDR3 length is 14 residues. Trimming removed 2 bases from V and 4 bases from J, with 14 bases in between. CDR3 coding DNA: TGTGCCTGGAGTCTAAGAGGGTTAGTCACTGAAGCTTTCTTT. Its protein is CAWSLRGLVTEAFF.

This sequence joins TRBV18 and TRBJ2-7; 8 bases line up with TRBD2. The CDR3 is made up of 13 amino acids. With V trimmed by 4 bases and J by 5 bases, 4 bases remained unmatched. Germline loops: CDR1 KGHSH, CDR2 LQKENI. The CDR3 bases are TGTGCCAGCTCACGGCTGACTAGCGACGAGCAGTACTTC. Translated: CASSRLTSDEQYF.

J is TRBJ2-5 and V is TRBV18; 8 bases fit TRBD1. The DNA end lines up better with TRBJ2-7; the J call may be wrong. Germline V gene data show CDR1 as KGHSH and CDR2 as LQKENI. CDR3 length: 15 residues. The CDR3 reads CASSPGTGDTYEQYF. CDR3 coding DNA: TGTGCCAGCTCACCAGGGACAGGTGACACCTACGAGCAGTACTTC.